One and the same sample provided the 27 T cell receptor beta chains below, sequenced in a study of Tregs in tolerant kidney transplant recipients. Repertoires were generated with immunoSEQ multiplex PCR, while TCRdb's copy carries only in-frame clones and drops some. The data show some 47,000 clones, approximately 89% seen once. The nonmyeloablative bone marrow transplants came from related graft donors, with transient mixed chimerism. The specimen comprised CD8+ T cells from blood (PBMCs), sampled 12 months after the transplant. The receptors derive from a human patient who received a combined kidney and bone marrow transplant. Among the T cells, some may be from the graft donor.

For this clone: An end of the junction does not agree with germline; a read error may underlie this. Other DNA variants within this sample encode the same CDR3. The V gene is TRBV4-1, the J gene TRBJ1-6, with D possibly being TRBD1 (5 bases). This CDR3 contains 16 residues. In germline, CDR1 is MGHRA, CDR2 YSYEKL. CDR3 DNA sequence: TGCGCCAGCAGCCATACTGACAGCTCCTATAATTCCCCCCTCCACTTT. Its translation: CASSHTDSSYNSPLHF.

This CDR3 reads CASSSQGLHTDTQYF. The CDR3 region has the DNA TGTGCCAGCAGCAGCCAGGGACTACACACAGATACGCAGTATTTT. The rearrangement links TRBV7-9 to TRBJ2-3, with TRBD2 matching over 7 bases. CDR1 is SEHNR, CDR2 FQNEAQ, per germline (reference sequence). V lost 5 bases and J lost 2; bases outside the gene matches: 7. CDR3 size: 15 residues. The variable domain in full, completed from reference TRBV7-9 and TRBJ2-3, reads DTGVSQNPRHKITKRGQNVTFRCDPISEHNRLYWYRQTLGQGPEFLTYFQNEAQLEKSRLLSDRFSAERPKGSFSTLEIQRTEQGDSAMYLCASSSQGLHTDTQYFGPGTRLTVL.

The gene calls are TRBV11-3 and TRBJ2-7; D might be TRBD1 (6 bases). The CDR3 has 14 amino acids. Germline CDR1 and CDR2: SGHNT and YENEEA. V gave up 3 bases and J gave up 1 base, with 10 bases separating them. The CDR3 sequence: CASSLVQGSYEQYF. CDR3 sequence (DNA): TGTGCCAGCAGCTTGGTGCAGGGGTCCTACGAGCAGTACTTC.

This sequence joins TRBV27 and TRBJ2-1, with D possibly TRBD2 on 5 matching bases. This CDR3 has 13 residues. V was cut by 2 bases and J by 5 bases, with 7 bases left in between. CDR1 is MNHEY and CDR2 is SMNVEV in the germline V gene (reference sequence). The CDR3 bases are TGTGCCAGCAGTTTAGGGAGTCACAATGAGCAGTTCTTC. Translated: CASSLGSHNEQFF.

The sample holds one count of this clone. The gene calls are TRBV5-8 and TRBJ2-7; 7 positions agree with TRBD2. CDR1 and CDR2 (germline): SGHTS, YDEGEE. J was trimmed by 3 bases and V by 0 bases; bases with no gene match: 3. The CDR3 is 14 residues long. The CDR3 DNA follows: TGTGCCAGCAGCTTGGAAGCGGGGTTCTACGAGCAGTACTTC. Translating it yields CASSLEAGFYEQYF.

This clone was found once. The chain couples TRBV4-1 to TRBJ2-1; 8 bases fit TRBD2. J lost 9 bases, V lost 0 bases, and 13 bases had no gene match. The CDR3 runs 17 residues. Per the germline V gene, CDR1 is MGHRA and CDR2 is YSYEKL. The CDR3 region has the DNA TGCGCCAGCAGCCAAGATCCATTTTCGGGAGGGGGGAGTGAGCAGTTCTTC. Translated, it gives CASSQDPFSGGGSEQFF.

This chain uses TRBV7-2 with TRBJ2-7, with D possibly being TRBD1 (5 bases). The CDR3 loop spans 14 amino acids. The V end was cut by 3 bases, the J end by 1 base, with 10 bases between. In germline, CDR1 is SGHTA, CDR2 FQGNSA. CDR3 nucleotide sequence: TGTGCCAGCAGCTTGCAGGGTAGGTCCTACGAGCAGTACTTC. Translated, it gives CASSLQGRSYEQYF.

On this clone itself: A junction boundary mismatches the germline segment, possibly from a read error. The V and J genes are TRBV6-1 and TRBJ2-7; 12 positions match TRBD2. The germline CDR1 and CDR2 sequences are MNHNS and SASEGT. The CDR3 totals 16 residues. CDR3 region: CASSGELAGGLYGQYF. The CDR3 nucleotides are TGTGCCAGCAGTGGGGAACTAGCGGGAGGACTCTACGGGCAGTACTTC.

V usage is TRBV15 and J usage is TRBJ2-4; TRBD2 might be the D (6 bases). V lost 9 bases and J 1 base, leaving 10 bases between the germline ends. The CDR3 spans 13 residues. From germline, CDR1 is LNHNV and CDR2 YYDKDF (reference sequence). The CDR3 reads CATRGGAKNIQYF. The CDR3 region has the DNA TGTGCCACACGTGGGGGGGCCAAAAACATTCAGTACTTC.

This clone has just one count. The chain couples TRBV7-6 to TRBJ1-1; D uncertain. Per the germline V gene, CDR1 is SGHVS and CDR2 is FNYEAQ. V shed 0 bases and J shed 1 base, with 9 bases lying between them. This CDR3 is 15 amino acids long. CDR3 coding DNA: TGTGCCAGCAGCTTAGCGCCGACATCGAACACTGAAGCTTTCTTT. Translation gives CASSLAPTSNTEAFF. The full variable domain, in which reference TRBV7-6 and TRBJ1-1 provide the parts outside the CDR3, is GAGVSQSPRYKVTKRGQDVALRCDPISGHVSLYWYRQALGQGPEFLTYFNYEAQQDKSGLPNDRFSAERPEGSISTLTIQRTEQRDSAMYRCASSLAPTSNTEAFFGQGTRLTVV.

This CDR3 is CASSPRKGHPEKLFF. The CDR3 nucleotides are TGTGCCAGCAGTCCCCGTAAGGGACACCCTGAAAAACTGTTTTTT. This chain connects TRBV25-1 to TRBJ1-4; D is perhaps TRBD1 (6 bases). CDR1 is MGHDK, CDR2 SYGVNS, per germline. V was pared by 5 bases and J by 7 bases, with 17 bases between. There are 15 residues in the CDR3. Full variable domain (outside the CDR3, taken from reference TRBV25-1 and TRBJ1-4): EADIYQTPRYLVIGTGKKITLECSQTMGHDKMYWYQQDPGMELHLIHYSYGVNSTEKGDLSSESTVSRIRTEHFPLTLESARPSHTSQYLCASSPRKGHPEKLFFGSGTQLSVL.

Only one count was recorded for this clone. The chain has TRBV7-9 and TRBJ2-7; 12 nucleotides match TRBD2. J lost 5 bases, V lost 0 bases, and 8 bases had no gene match. The CDR3 totals 17 residues. Germline CDR1 SEHNR, CDR2 FQNEAQ (reference sequence). The CDR3, as DNA: TGTGCCAGCAGCTTAGCGATAATAACTAGCGGGAGGAACGAGCAGTACTTC. Its translation is CASSLAIITSGRNEQYF.

This clone has only one observation. In the same sample, other DNA sequences code for this CDR3. This chain links TRBV5-5 with TRBJ2-3; maybe TRBD2 (6 bases). Germline-derived CDR1 and CDR2 are SGHKS and YYEKEE (reference sequence). CDR3 length equals 17 residues. V lost 4 bases to trimming and J lost 4 bases, with 22 bases between them. The DNA of the CDR3 is TGTGCCAGCAGCGAGAATGGGAAAACTAGGGAGGCAGATACGCAGTATTTT. This encodes CASSENGKTREADTQYF.

The J gene is TRBJ2-1, the V gene TRBV7-9; TRBD1 matches at 12 bases. In germline, CDR1 is SEHNR, CDR2 FQNEAQ (reference sequence). V dropped 5 bases and J dropped 4; count of bases not matched to a gene: 9. This CDR3 contains 17 residues. The CDR3 here is CASSEGPGQGAYNEQFF. In DNA form, the CDR3 reads TGTGCCAGCAGCGAAGGACCGGGACAGGGGGCTTACAATGAGCAGTTCTTC.

The chain couples TRBV2 to TRBJ2-1, with 13 bases lining up with TRBD2. J was trimmed by 4 bases and V by 3 bases; bases with no gene match: 3. The CDR3 covers 16 residues. Germline V gene data show CDR1 as SNHLY and CDR2 as FYNNEI. The CDR3 DNA reads as TGTGCCAGCAGTGAGACTAGCGGGGGGTTATACAATGAGCAGTTCTTC. Its protein is CASSETSGGLYNEQFF.

The J gene is TRBJ1-2, the V gene TRBV29-1; possible D gene TRBD1, 5 bases. Deletions cut 7 bases from V and 8 bases from J, with 17 bases between. The CDR3 runs to 12 residues. Germline CDR1 is SQVTM and CDR2 is ANQGSEA. The CDR3 region is CSAPSGSGGYTF. DNA for the CDR3: TGCAGCGCCCCCAGCGGGTCAGGGGGCTACACCTTC.

The rearrangement links TRBV6-4 to TRBJ2-3; no definite D call. With 0 bases removed from V and 2 bases from J, the gap between germline ends came to 6 bases. The length of the CDR3 is 14 residues. Germline lookup yields CDR1 MRHNA and CDR2 SNTAGT. The CDR3: CASSDSYNTDTQYF. CDR3 nucleotides: TGTGCCAGCAGTGACTCATACAACACAGATACGCAGTATTTT.

The rearrangement uses TRBV5-1 and TRBJ1-5; D is ambiguous. Trimming shortened V by 10 bases and J by 3 bases, and 8 bases separated the two germline ends. Germline values: CDR1 SGHRS, CDR2 YFSETQ. This CDR3 is 11 amino acids long. CDR3 coding DNA: TGCGCCGGCGACACCAATCAGCCCCAGCATTTT. It translates to CAGDTNQPQHF.

The chain uses TRBV7-2 and TRBJ2-7, with 9 bases fitting TRBD2. The CDR3 totals 17 residues. The V segment lost 5 bases and the J segment 1 base; nucleotides outside the gene matches: 12. Germline-derived CDR1 and CDR2 are SGHTA and FQGNSA. Written as DNA, the CDR3 is TGTGCCAGCAGCCGCGGTTCTAGCGGGGACTCTTCCTACGAGCAGTACTTC. Translation gives CASSRGSSGDSSYEQYF.

Here the CDR3 reads CASSLGGTPYEQYF. DNA of the CDR3: TGTGCCAGCAGCTTAGGGGGCACGCCCTACGAGCAGTACTTC. The chain joins TRBV7-6 to TRBJ2-7; D may be TRBD1 (5 bases). Germline loops: CDR1 SGHVS, CDR2 FNYEAQ. This CDR3 is 14 amino acids long. Trimming left V 1 base short and J 2 bases short, with 9 bases between.

The sample holds one count of this clone. The chain links TRBV4-3 to TRBJ2-7; D is undetermined. Germline-derived CDR1 and CDR2 are LGHNA and YSLEER. The CDR3 consists of 13 residues. Trimming took 0 bases from V and 1 from J, leaving 4 bases between them. The CDR3 coding sequence is TGCGCCAGCAGCCAAGATGAGTCCTACGAGCAGTACTTC. It encodes CASSQDESYEQYF.

This chain uses TRBV27 with TRBJ2-7; a weak D match, TRBD2 (5 bases). V lost 4 bases and J 7 bases, leaving 20 bases between the germline ends. Germline V gives CDR1 MNHEY, CDR2 SMNVEV (reference sequence). There are 15 residues in the CDR3. In DNA form, the CDR3 reads TGTGCCAGCAGTTATAGCGAGGCCCTTTCCTGGGAGCAGTACTTC. Its protein product is CASSYSEALSWEQYF.

The V and J genes are TRBV7-9 and TRBJ2-4; 7 nucleotides agree with TRBD2. The CDR3 loop spans 14 amino acids. Germline trimming cut 0 bases from V and 8 bases from J; bases unmatched to any gene: 4. From germline, CDR1 is SEHNR and CDR2 FQNEAQ (reference sequence). CDR3 sequence: CASSLAGTTDIQYF. CDR3 coding DNA: TGTGCCAGCAGCTTAGCCGGGACTACAGACATTCAGTACTTC.

This clone has only one observation. The gene calls are TRBV5-6 and TRBJ1-1; D may be TRBD1 (6 bases). Germline CDR1 reads SGHDT; CDR2 reads YYEEEE. CDR3 length: 14 amino acids. The V end was cut by 3 bases, the J end by 6 bases, with 15 bases between. CDR3 region: CASSWSGDGAEAFF. CDR3 bases: TGTGCCAGCAGCTGGTCAGGGGACGGGGCTGAAGCTTTCTTT.

The chain joins TRBV7-8 to TRBJ2-7; 10 bases are shared with TRBD1. V shed 3 bases, J shed 3 bases, and the junction held 8 bases outside the gene matches. Per the germline V gene, CDR1 is SGHVS and CDR2 is FQNEAQ. The CDR3 has 16 amino acids. CDR3 nucleotide sequence: TGTGCCAGCAGCTTGGCCGGGACAGGGGCGGTCTACGAGCAGTACTTC. It encodes CASSLAGTGAVYEQYF.

The chain joins TRBV4-3 to TRBJ2-7; D is uncertain. CDR3 length: 17 residues. Trimming shortened V by 2 bases and J by 1 base, and 18 bases separated the two germline ends. Per the germline V gene, CDR1 is LGHNA and CDR2 is YSLEER. CDR3 nucleotides: TGCGCCAGCAGCCAATCAACGACACCCTTAATGTCCTACGAGCAGTACTTC. Residues: CASSQSTTPLMSYEQYF.

This chain links TRBV27 with TRBJ1-4, with D unclear. Trimming shortened V by 4 bases and J by 6 bases, and 12 bases separated the two germline ends. Germline CDR1 MNHEY, CDR2 SMNVEV (reference sequence). This CDR3 contains 14 residues. In DNA form, the CDR3 reads TGTGCCAGCAGTTACAGTCTAAGGTATGAAAAACTGTTTTTT. This sequence encodes CASSYSLRYEKLFF.